What follows are 25 T cell receptor beta chains derived from one specimen sequenced in a study of blood T cell repertoires in COVID-19. Profiling relied on immunoSEQ multiplex PCR, and the TCRdb table lists in-frame clones only, not all of them. The sample has about 200,000 clones, roughly 77% seen once. The sequenced sample was PBMCs or T cells enriched from blood (not recorded which). The receptor set was obtained from a woman in her 50s with acute COVID-19.

This clone was seen just once. The CDR3: CASSPADNQPQHF. CDR3 DNA: TGTGCCAGCTCACCGGCAGACAATCAGCCCCAGCATTTT. The rearrangement links TRBV18 to TRBJ1-5, with D hard to call. The V gene lost 3 bases and the J gene lost 3 bases, with 6 bases spanning the gap. In germline, CDR1 is KGHSH, CDR2 LQKENI. The CDR3 runs to 13 residues.

The rearrangement joins TRBV7-2 to TRBJ1-5; weak D call: TRBD1 (5 bases). Trimming stripped 5 bases from V and 5 bases from J, with 16 bases between. Germline loops: CDR1 SGHTA, CDR2 FQGNSA. This CDR3 is built from 15 residues. The CDR3 loop is CASSPSSREYQPQHF. In nucleotides, the CDR3 is TGTGCCAGCAGCCCCTCGAGCAGGGAATATCAGCCCCAGCATTTT. The full variable domain, completed using reference TRBV7-2 and TRBJ1-5, is GAGVSQSPSNKVTEKGKDVELRCDPISGHTALYWYRQSLGQGLEFLIYFQGNSAPDKSGLPSDRFSAERTGGSVSTLTIQRTQQEDSAVYLCASSPSSREYQPQHFGDGTRLSIL.

The chain has TRBV29-1 and TRBJ2-5, with TRBD1 identical over 11 bases. This CDR3 has 15 residues. Germline assignment: CDR1 SQVTM and CDR2 ANQGSEA. Trimming removed 5 bases from V and 4 bases from J; junction bases left unmatched: 9. Here the CDR3 DNA reads TGCAGCGTTTATGGACAGGGGGCTCTCATAGAGACCCAGTACTTC. Encoded protein: CSVYGQGALIETQYF.

The V and J genes are TRBV28 and TRBJ2-4; unclear D gene. Germline V gives CDR1 MDHEN, CDR2 SYDVKM. V lost 5 bases and J lost 3, with 5 bases in between. The CDR3 has 12 amino acids. The CDR3 DNA reads as TGTGCCAGCAGTCCCCGCAAAAACATTCAGTACTTC. Its translation: CASSPRKNIQYF.

A single count supports this clone. The rearrangement uses TRBV18 and TRBJ2-1; 8 nucleotides agree with TRBD1. The V gene's germline CDR1 is KGHSH and CDR2 LQKENI. The CDR3 covers 14 residues. Losses at the gene ends were 6 bases for V and 8 bases for J; bases not matched to a gene: 9. Written as DNA, the CDR3 is TGTGCCAGCTCTCCGCAGGGGGCATGGGATGAGCAGTTCTTC. Its protein product is CASSPQGAWDEQFF.

The chain is built from TRBV10-3 and TRBJ1-4; 8 nucleotides align to TRBD1. With V trimmed by 3 bases and J by 6 bases, 6 bases remained unmatched. The length of the CDR3 is 15 residues. CDR1 ENHRY and CDR2 SYGVKD come from the germline V gene. CDR3 sequence reads: CAISDPGTGYEKLFF. The DNA for the CDR3 is TGTGCCATCAGTGATCCGGGGACAGGTTATGAAAAACTGTTTTTT.

The rearrangement joins TRBV11-2 to TRBJ1-1, with TRBD1 matching over 9 bases. Germline loops: CDR1 SGHAT, CDR2 FQNNGV. V was clipped by 4 bases and J by 5 bases; unmatched bases: 8. The CDR3 is 15 residues long. The CDR3 here is CASSSLQGAGTEAFF. The DNA for the CDR3 is TGTGCCAGCAGCTCCCTACAGGGGGCGGGGACTGAAGCTTTCTTT.

The V call is TRBV20-1, the J call TRBJ2-1, with 9 bases fitting TRBD1. This CDR3 has 18 residues. After removal of 3 bases from V and 0 bases from J, the junction contained 12 bases not matched to a gene. Germline V gives CDR1 DFQATT, CDR2 SNEGSKA (reference sequence). CDR3 sequence (DNA): TGCAGTGCTAGTCCCGGGACAGGGCCTATCAGCTCCTACAATGAGCAGTTCTTC. Its protein is CSASPGTGPISSYNEQFF.

The V gene is TRBV6-5, the J gene TRBJ2-5, with 9 bases fitting TRBD1. V lost 6 bases to trimming and J lost 5 bases; unmatched junction nucleotides: 10. CDR1 and CDR2 from the germline V gene are MNHEY and SVGAGI. The CDR3 sequence is 15 residues long. The CDR3 DNA reads TGTGCCAGCAGACGAAACAGGGGGCGCGCGGAGACCCAGTACTTC. This sequence encodes CASRRNRGRAETQYF.

The rearrangement joins TRBV28 to TRBJ1-2; D unclear. The germline CDR1 and CDR2 sequences are MDHEN and SYDVKM. This CDR3 is built from 12 residues. Deletions cut 9 bases from V and 0 bases from J, with 8 bases between. CDR3: CASEEPNYGYTF. The CDR3 nucleotides are TGTGCCAGTGAAGAGCCTAACTATGGCTACACCTTC.

The V call is TRBV5-1, the J call TRBJ1-4; no clear D gene. V dropped 3 bases and J dropped 8 bases, with 11 bases sitting between them. There are 13 residues in the CDR3. CDR1 and CDR2 from the germline V gene are SGHRS and YFSETQ. The DNA of the CDR3 is TGCGCCAGCAGCTCGACGAACGGGGAAAAACTGTTTTTT. This codes for CASSSTNGEKLFF.

The J gene is TRBJ2-2, the V gene TRBV5-1; TRBD1 matches at 7 bases. The CDR3 is made up of 16 amino acids. CDR1 is SGHRS and CDR2 is YFSETQ in the germline V gene. J was trimmed by 0 bases and V by 6 bases; bases with no gene match: 8. The CDR3 nucleotides read TGCGCCAGCACCTTCAGGACAGGAGCGAACACCGGGGAGCTGTTTTTT. Its translation: CASTFRTGANTGELFF.

The CDR3 spells CASSYFAAGGSNEQFF. The CDR3 DNA is TGTGCCAGCAGTTACTTCGCCGCGGGGGGATCGAATGAGCAGTTCTTC. V and J are TRBV6-5 and TRBJ2-1; 8 positions agree with TRBD2. Trimming took 1 base from V and 7 from J; bases not matched to a gene: 9. The CDR3 length is 16 residues. Germline V gene data show CDR1 as MNHEY and CDR2 as SVGAGI.

Points on this clone: The same CDR3 arises from other DNA sequences in this sample as well. The chain couples TRBV10-3 to TRBJ1-1; D may be TRBD1 (5 bases). Germline V gene lookup returns CDR1 ENHRY and CDR2 SYGVKD. V dropped 8 bases and J dropped 1 base, with 23 bases sitting between them. CDR3 length: 17 amino acids. The CDR3 protein is CAIGGAGVALENTEAFF. CDR3 DNA sequence: TGTGCCATCGGTGGGGCGGGAGTTGCTCTCGAGAACACTGAAGCTTTCTTT.

The chain has TRBV6-5 and TRBJ1-1; 7 bases align to TRBD1. Germline CDR1 is MNHEY and CDR2 is SVGAGI. The CDR3 is 15 residues long. Trimming cost V 6 bases and J 5 bases; bases outside gene matches: 12. CDR3 sequence (DNA): TGTGCCAGCAGCCAACTCACAGGGGCAAGGACTGAAGCTTTCTTT. It encodes CASSQLTGARTEAFF.

The genes are TRBV6-2 or TRBV6-3 and TRBJ1-1, with 8 bases that match TRBD1. Germline loops: CDR1 MNHEY, CDR2 SVGEGT. This CDR3 contains 15 residues. With 5 bases clipped from V and 1 base from J, the junction kept 6 bases outside the gene matches. The chain's CDR3 is CASSLQGTGNTEAFF. The DNA of the CDR3 is TGTGCCAGCAGTCTACAAGGGACAGGGAACACTGAAGCTTTCTTT.

The chain is built from TRBV24-1 and TRBJ2-1, with TRBD2 matching 7 bases. Germline-derived CDR1 and CDR2 are KGHDR and SFDVKD. The CDR3 covers 15 residues. The junction had 6 bases not matched to a gene; V was cut back by 6 bases and J by 2 bases. CDR3 loop: CATSSRTSPYNEQFF. The DNA of the CDR3 is TGTGCCACCAGTTCACGGACTAGTCCCTACAATGAGCAGTTCTTC.

This clone appeared a few times. The V call is TRBV18, the J call TRBJ1-6, with 8 bases identical to TRBD1. J lost 11 bases, V lost 0 bases, and 6 bases had no gene match. CDR1 KGHSH and CDR2 LQKENI come from the germline V gene. The CDR3 consists of 15 residues. The CDR3 loop reads CASSPPDREGPPLHF. CDR3 DNA sequence: TGTGCCAGCTCACCACCGGACAGGGAGGGTCCACCCCTCCACTTT. Together with reference TRBV18 and TRBJ1-6, the CDR3 gives the full variable domain: NAGVMQNPRHLVRRRGQEARLRCSPMKGHSHVYWYRQLPEEGLKFMVYLQKENIIDESGMPKERFSAEFPKEGPSILRIQQVVRGDSAAYFCASSPPDREGPPLHFGNGTRLTVT.

This clone was seen a single time. V usage is TRBV7-9 and J usage is TRBJ2-2; D gene uncertain. The V gene's germline CDR1 is SEHNR and CDR2 FQNEAQ (reference sequence). The CDR3 spans 15 residues. V lost 4 bases to trimming and J lost 5 bases, with 14 bases between them. The CDR3 sequence is CASSSALGVTGELFF. In nucleotides, the CDR3 is TGTGCCAGCAGCTCCGCCCTAGGAGTAACCGGGGAGCTGTTTTTT.

This chain joins TRBV3-1 (or the pseudogene TRBV3-2) and TRBJ1-5; perhaps TRBD1 as D (5 bases). The germline gives CDR1 LGHDT, CDR2 YNNKEL (reference sequence). The CDR3 extends over 15 amino acids. V lost 3 bases and J lost 4, with 13 bases in between. CDR3 nucleotide sequence: TGTGCCAGCAGCCACGGAGGGGTTGGGAATCAGCCCCAGCATTTT. It translates to CASSHGGVGNQPQHF.

This rearrangement joins TRBV7-9 to TRBJ2-5, with a possible D match to TRBD2 (5 bases). The germline V and J ends were trimmed by 7 bases and 2 bases, with 23 bases remaining between them. This CDR3 is 17 amino acids long. Germline lookup yields CDR1 SEHNR and CDR2 FQNEAQ (reference sequence). The CDR3 bases are TGTGCCAGCATCCAAGAAGGCGGACTTGCGCTACAAGAGACCCAGTACTTC. This encodes CASIQEGGLALQETQYF.

The chain uses TRBV4-3 and TRBJ1-3; no clear D. V was cut by 0 bases and J by 0 bases, with 6 bases left in between. The CDR3 is 15 residues long. In germline, CDR1 is LGHNA, CDR2 YSLEER. CDR3 amino acids: CASSQDSHSGNTIYF. CDR3 nucleotide sequence: TGCGCCAGCAGCCAAGACTCACACTCTGGAAACACCATATATTTT.

V and J are TRBV5-1 and TRBJ1-6; maybe TRBD1 (5 bases). From germline, CDR1 is SGHRS and CDR2 YFSETQ. Trimming took off 2 bases at V and 8 bases at J, with 8 bases between the two ends. This CDR3 is 13 amino acids long. The CDR3, as DNA: TGCGCCAGCAGCTTTGACAGCTATTCACCCCTCCACTTT. Its protein product is CASSFDSYSPLHF.

The chain carries TRBV6-5 and TRBJ1-6; D is ambiguous. Trimming shortened V by 5 bases and J by 7 bases, and 12 bases separated the two germline ends. Germline CDR1 and CDR2: MNHEY and SVGAGI. The CDR3 has 14 residues. CDR3 amino acids: CASSLDGGNSPLHF. CDR3 sequence (DNA): TGTGCCAGCAGTCTGGACGGAGGGAATTCACCCCTCCACTTT.

This clone has just one count. This sequence joins TRBV5-1 and TRBJ1-1, with TRBD1 identical over 10 bases. CDR1 and CDR2 from the germline V gene are SGHRS and YFSETQ. With 4 bases clipped from V and 1 base from J, the junction kept 1 base outside the gene matches. CDR3 size: 14 residues. The CDR3 sequence: CASSRDRGNTEAFF. The CDR3 DNA follows: TGCGCCAGCAGCCGGGACAGGGGGAACACTGAAGCTTTCTTT. Supplemented by reference TRBV5-1 and TRBJ1-1, the full variable domain reads KAGVTQTPRYLIKTRGQQVTLSCSPISGHRSVSWYQQTPGQGLQFLFEYFSETQRNKGNFPGRFSGRQFSNSRSEMNVSTLELGDSALYLCASSRDRGNTEAFFGQGTRLTVV.